These T cell receptor beta chains were read from a single sample in a study of T cell responses to AZD1222 COVID-19 vaccine. Profiling relied on immunoSEQ multiplex PCR, and the TCRdb table lists in-frame clones only, not all of them. The sample consists of around 180,000 clones, approximately 90% of them appearing once. The sequencing used peripheral blood, collected on day 0 of AZD1222 vaccination. The source of these receptors is an adult in good health. CDR3s include the opening cysteine and the closing phenylalanine or tryptophan. A D gene is named only where the DNA matches it firmly. Some rows mark clone size as missing; the rest say once, few, many or name a class of expanded clone.

DNA: TGTGCCAGCAGCGGACTGTCGAGCTCTGGAAACACCATATATTTT
CDR3: CASSGLSSSGNTIYF
J: TRBJ1-3
D: -
size: once
V: TRBV9

DNA: TGTGCCAGCAGTGAGAACACTGAAGCTTTCTTT
CDR3: CASSENTEAFF
J: TRBJ1-1
D: -
size: few
V: TRBV2

DNA: TGTGCCAGTAGTAACACCGGGGACAGCCCCTTGGGCAATGAGCAGTTCTTC
CDR3: CASSNTGDSPLGNEQFF
J: TRBJ2-1
D: TRBD1
size: -
V: TRBV19

DNA: TGTGCCAGCACCCCCGCTTCGGGAAACACCATATATTTT
CDR3: CASTPASGNTIYF
J: TRBJ1-3
D: -
size: -
V: TRBV12-3/TRBV12-4

DNA: TGTGCCAGCTGCCTTCAGTGGAACACTGAAGCTTTCTTT
CDR3: CASCLQWNTEAFF
J: TRBJ1-1
D: -
size: -
V: TRBV6-2/TRBV6-3

DNA: TGTGCCAGCAGTGAAGCAGACGGGGGCCTCTCCTACGAGCAGTACTTC
CDR3: CASSEADGGLSYEQYF
J: TRBJ2-7
D: -
size: -
V: TRBV6-1

DNA: TGTGCCAGCAGCCAATCGATGACAGGGGACTATGGCTACACCTTC
CDR3: CASSQSMTGDYGYTF
J: TRBJ1-2
D: TRBD1
size: few
V: TRBV5-6

DNA: TGTGCCAGCAGCCAAAAAGGACAGGGTTACACCGGGGAGCTGTTTTTT
CDR3: CASSQKGQGYTGELFF
J: TRBJ2-2
D: TRBD1
size: -
V: TRBV3-1/TRBV3-2

DNA: TGTGCCAGCAGCCCCACCTTCTCGGTCAGGGGGAATGAAAAACTGTTTTTT
CDR3: CASSPTFSVRGNEKLFF
J: TRBJ1-4
D: TRBD1
size: -
V: TRBV7-8

DNA: TGCAGCGGTGGACGCCGAGGTGAAAAACTGTTTTTT
CDR3: CSGGRRGEKLFF
J: TRBJ1-4
D: -
size: once
V: TRBV29-1

DNA: TGTGCCAGCAGCGTCAGGGGTAGCACCTACGAGCAGTACTTC
CDR3: CASSVRGSTYEQYF
J: TRBJ2-7
D: -
size: few
V: TRBV2

DNA: TGTGCCAGCAGCCAAGATTTGGGGGGGGACACTGAAGCTTTCTTT
CDR3: CASSQDLGGDTEAFF
J: TRBJ1-1
D: -
size: -
V: TRBV3-1/TRBV3-2

DNA: TGTGCCAGCAGCTCTCGGGGGAGGGCAGCAGCTTTCTTT
CDR3: CASSSRGRAAAFF
J: TRBJ1-1
D: -
size: -
V: TRBV4-2

DNA: TGTGCCAGCAGTTACGGGGCGGCCTCCTACGAGCAGTACTTC
CDR3: CASSYGAASYEQYF
J: TRBJ2-7
D: -
size: -
V: TRBV6-5

DNA: TGCAGTGCTACACAGGGAGGTGAGCAGTTCTTC
CDR3: CSATQGGEQFF
J: TRBJ2-1
D: -
size: -
V: TRBV20-1

DNA: TGTGCCAGCAGCCCCCTCCCTAGCGGGGGTAACAATGAGCAGTTCTTC
CDR3: CASSPLPSGGNNEQFF
J: TRBJ2-1
D: TRBD2
size: -
V: TRBV7-3

DNA: TGTGCCAGCAGTCAGGGGACCCAGCCCCAGCATTTT
CDR3: CASSQGTQPQHF
J: TRBJ1-5
D: -
size: -
V: TRBV3-1/TRBV3-2

DNA: TGTGCCAGCAGCTCAAAGACAGGGGACAACTATGGCTACACCTTC
CDR3: CASSSKTGDNYGYTF
J: TRBJ1-2
D: TRBD1
size: -
V: TRBV5-4

DNA: TGCGCCAGCAGCCAAGATGTAGGGGCTGGCTACACCTTC
CDR3: CASSQDVGAGYTF
J: TRBJ1-2
D: -
size: -
V: TRBV4-1

DNA: TGCAGCGTTTCTCTGACTGCAGGGCCTAACTATGGCTACACCTTC
CDR3: CSVSLTAGPNYGYTF
J: TRBJ1-2
D: -
size: -
V: TRBV29-1

DNA: TGCAGTGCTAGTTTTTCGGCAGGCCACAATCAGCCCCAGCATTTT
CDR3: CSASFSAGHNQPQHF
J: TRBJ1-5
D: -
size: few
V: TRBV20-1

DNA: TGTGCCAGTAGTAGGACTGAGAACACTGAAGCTTTCTTT
CDR3: CASSRTENTEAFF
J: TRBJ1-1
D: -
size: -
V: TRBV19

DNA: TGTGCCAGCAGTTTCACACAGGGGGCGAGATCACCCCTCCACTTT
CDR3: CASSFTQGARSPLHF
J: TRBJ1-6
D: TRBD1
size: few
V: TRBV27

DNA: TGTGCCACCAGCTTAAAAGGAGAGACCCAGTACTTC
CDR3: CATSLKGETQYF
J: TRBJ2-5
D: -
size: -
V: TRBV7-2

DNA: TGTGCCAGCAGCTTACGGGACCAAACTAGCTCCTATAATTCACCCCTCCACTTT
CDR3: CASSLRDQTSSYNSPLHF
J: TRBJ1-6
D: -
size: -
V: TRBV7-8

DNA: TGTGCCAGCAGCTTAGAGGAGCACCTCTACACCTTC
CDR3: CASSLEEHLYTF
J: TRBJ1-2
D: -
size: once
V: TRBV7-2

DNA: TGTGCCAGCAGCTTAGCGGGGGCAAAAGAGACCCAGTACTTC
CDR3: CASSLAGAKETQYF
J: TRBJ2-5
D: -
size: once
V: TRBV7-9

DNA: TGTGCCACCAGCAGAGTAGCGGGGGGCCCAGATACGCAGTATTTT
CDR3: CATSRVAGGPDTQYF
J: TRBJ2-3
D: TRBD2
size: -
V: TRBV15

DNA: TGTGCCAGCAGCTTGGGGACAGGGGGAGGAGATGGCTACACCTTC
CDR3: CASSLGTGGGDGYTF
J: TRBJ1-2
D: TRBD1
size: -
V: TRBV5-4

DNA: TGTGCCACCGCACCCACCAACAGGGGCGGCACTGAAGCTTTCTTT
CDR3: CATAPTNRGGTEAFF
J: TRBJ1-1
D: TRBD1
size: -
V: TRBV24-1

DNA: TGTGCCAGCTCACGGGACAGGGACAATGAGCAGTTCTTC
CDR3: CASSRDRDNEQFF
J: TRBJ2-1
D: TRBD1
size: -
V: TRBV18

DNA: TGTGCCAGCAGTTACTCGGGCAGGACGAGCCGGGAGCAGTACTTC
CDR3: CASSYSGRTSREQYF
J: TRBJ2-7
D: -
size: -
V: TRBV6-5

DNA: TGTGCCAGCAGCTTAGGTGGACAGGGGCGCCGGGGTGAGCAGTTCTTC
CDR3: CASSLGGQGRRGEQFF
J: TRBJ2-1
D: TRBD1
size: -
V: TRBV7-9

DNA: TGTGCCAGCAGCTTAGTTTCCGCAACTAATGAAAAACTGTTTTTT
CDR3: CASSLVSATNEKLFF
J: TRBJ1-4
D: -
size: -
V: TRBV7-2

DNA: TGCGCCAGCAGCTTGGAGCAGGGACCCTACGAGCAGTACTTC
CDR3: CASSLEQGPYEQYF
J: TRBJ2-7
D: -
size: -
V: TRBV5-1

DNA: TGTGCCAGCTCACACGGTCCGGGACAGGGGTCCCAGCCCCAGCATTTT
CDR3: CASSHGPGQGSQPQHF
J: TRBJ1-5
D: TRBD1
size: -
V: TRBV18

DNA: TGTGCCAGCAGCCCAAATATGGATACGCAGTATTTT
CDR3: CASSPNMDTQYF
J: TRBJ2-3
D: -
size: -
V: TRBV7-3

DNA: TGTGCCAGCAGCCATATACTAGCGGGGGGTTACGAGCAGTACTTC
CDR3: CASSHILAGGYEQYF
J: TRBJ2-7
D: TRBD2
size: -
V: TRBV3-1/TRBV3-2

DNA: TGTGCCAGCAGCCAACGCCGAGACAGGGAAGACTATGGCTACACCTTC
CDR3: CASSQRRDREDYGYTF
J: TRBJ1-2
D: TRBD1
size: -
V: TRBV7-2

DNA: TGTGCCACGGCCGGAGGGGGGCAGCCTAATGAAAAACTGTTTTTT
CDR3: CATAGGGQPNEKLFF
J: TRBJ1-4
D: -
size: once
V: TRBV10-3

DNA: TGTGCCAGCAGCCACTCAGGGGACGCCGAGGCTTTCTTT
CDR3: CASSHSGDAEAFF
J: TRBJ1-1
D: -
size: -
V: TRBV11-1

DNA: TGTGCCAGCAGTTTAAACAGGGGGTTGGTGCCCCAGCATTTT
CDR3: CASSLNRGLVPQHF
J: TRBJ1-5
D: TRBD1
size: -
V: TRBV27

DNA: TGTGCCAGTAGGTACCCGGGGGGCATCAACAATGAGCAGTTCTTC
CDR3: CASRYPGGINNEQFF
J: TRBJ2-1
D: -
size: -
V: TRBV19

DNA: TGTGCCAGCAGTCAGGACGGACATCAGCCCCAGCATTTT
CDR3: CASSQDGHQPQHF
J: TRBJ1-5
D: -
size: -
V: TRBV7-2

DNA: TGTGCCAGCAGCGCGACAGGGAGCTCTGGAAACACCATATATTTT
CDR3: CASSATGSSGNTIYF
J: TRBJ1-3
D: TRBD1
size: -
V: TRBV11-2

DNA: TGTGCTAGCAGCATCGAGCGGGGGGGAAAAGAGACCCAGTACTTC
CDR3: CASSIERGGKETQYF
J: TRBJ2-5
D: TRBD2
size: once
V: TRBV7-7

DNA: TGTGCCAGCAGCAGGGACAGGGATTCACCCCTCCACTTT
CDR3: CASSRDRDSPLHF
J: TRBJ1-6
D: TRBD1
size: -
V: TRBV5-6

DNA: TGTGCCAGCAGCTTAATTGGGGGGGCCAGTGAGCAGTTCTTC
CDR3: CASSLIGGASEQFF
J: TRBJ2-1
D: -
size: -
V: TRBV7-3

DNA: TGTGCCAGCAGGGGAAAGGGGCCCTACGAGCAGTACTTC
CDR3: CASRGKGPYEQYF
J: TRBJ2-7
D: -
size: -
V: TRBV6-5

DNA: TGTGCCACCAGTGAAAACCGGGACAGCCCTCCGAACACTGAAGCTTTCTTT
CDR3: CATSENRDSPPNTEAFF
J: TRBJ1-1
D: TRBD1
size: -
V: TRBV24-1

DNA: TGTGCCACCCCGGGGCCCCACTATGGCTACACCTTC
CDR3: CATPGPHYGYTF
J: TRBJ1-2
D: -
size: once
V: TRBV6-1

DNA: TGTGCCAGCAGCTTAGAGGGGCAAGGGCAGTACTTC
CDR3: CASSLEGQGQYF
J: TRBJ2-7
D: -
size: -
V: TRBV7-2

DNA: TGTGCCAGCAGCCAAGAGGAAGGACCTGGGGCCAACGTCCTGACTTTC
CDR3: CASSQEEGPGANVLTF
J: TRBJ2-6
D: -
size: once
V: TRBV4-2